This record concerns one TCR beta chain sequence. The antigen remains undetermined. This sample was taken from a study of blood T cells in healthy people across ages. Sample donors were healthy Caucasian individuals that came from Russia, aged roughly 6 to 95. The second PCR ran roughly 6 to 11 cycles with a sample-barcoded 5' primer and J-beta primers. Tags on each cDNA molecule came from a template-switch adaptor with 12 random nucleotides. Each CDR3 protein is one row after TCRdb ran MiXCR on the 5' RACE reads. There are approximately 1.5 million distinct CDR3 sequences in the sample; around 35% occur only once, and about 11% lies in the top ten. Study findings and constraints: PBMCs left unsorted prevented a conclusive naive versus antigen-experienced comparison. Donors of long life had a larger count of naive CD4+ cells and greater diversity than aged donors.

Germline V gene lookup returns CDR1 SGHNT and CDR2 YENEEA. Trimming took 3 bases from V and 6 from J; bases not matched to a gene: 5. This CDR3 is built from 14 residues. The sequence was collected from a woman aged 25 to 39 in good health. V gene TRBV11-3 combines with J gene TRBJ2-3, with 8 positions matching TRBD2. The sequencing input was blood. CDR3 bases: TGTGCCAGCAGCTTGGGACTAGAAGAGGATACGCAGTATTTT. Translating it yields CASSLGLEEDTQYF.